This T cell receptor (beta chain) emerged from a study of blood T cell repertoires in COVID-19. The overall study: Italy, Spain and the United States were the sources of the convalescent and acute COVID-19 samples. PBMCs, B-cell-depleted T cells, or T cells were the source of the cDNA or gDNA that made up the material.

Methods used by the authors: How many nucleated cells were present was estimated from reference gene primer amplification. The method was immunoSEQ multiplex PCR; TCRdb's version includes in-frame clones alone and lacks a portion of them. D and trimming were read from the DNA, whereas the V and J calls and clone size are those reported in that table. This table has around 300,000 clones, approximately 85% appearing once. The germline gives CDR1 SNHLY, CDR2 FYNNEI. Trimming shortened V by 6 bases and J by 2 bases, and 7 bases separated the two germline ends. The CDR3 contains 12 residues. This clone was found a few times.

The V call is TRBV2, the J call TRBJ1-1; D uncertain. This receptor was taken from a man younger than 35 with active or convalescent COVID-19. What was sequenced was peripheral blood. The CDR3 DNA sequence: TGTGCCAGCAGGGAGAGTAACACTGAAGCTTTCTTT. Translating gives CASRESNTEAFF.